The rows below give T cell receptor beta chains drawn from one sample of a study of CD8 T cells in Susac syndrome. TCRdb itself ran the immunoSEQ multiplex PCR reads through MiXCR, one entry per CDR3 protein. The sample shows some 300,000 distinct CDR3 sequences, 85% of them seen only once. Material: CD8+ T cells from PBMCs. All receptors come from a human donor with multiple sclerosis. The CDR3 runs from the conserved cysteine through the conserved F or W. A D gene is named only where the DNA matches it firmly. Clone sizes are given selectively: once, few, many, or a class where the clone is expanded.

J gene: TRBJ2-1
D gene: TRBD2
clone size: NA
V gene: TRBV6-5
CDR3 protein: CASSYSLAGADEQFF
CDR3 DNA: TGTGCCAGCAGTTACTCCCTAGCGGGAGCGGATGAGCAGTTCTTC

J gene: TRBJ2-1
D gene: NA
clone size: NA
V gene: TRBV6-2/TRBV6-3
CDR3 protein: CASSYSRTEQFF
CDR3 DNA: TGTGCCAGCAGTTACTCCAGGACAGAGCAGTTCTTC

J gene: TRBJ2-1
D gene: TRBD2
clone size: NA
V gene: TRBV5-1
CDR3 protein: CASSLAPSGGIHEQFF
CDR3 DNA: TGCGCCAGCAGCTTGGCCCCTAGCGGAGGTATCCATGAGCAGTTCTTC

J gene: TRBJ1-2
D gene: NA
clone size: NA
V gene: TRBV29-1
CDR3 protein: CSGWEGTEPRPPNYGYTF
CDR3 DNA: TGCAGCGGTTGGGAGGGGACCGAACCTAGGCCTCCTAACTATGGCTACACCTTC

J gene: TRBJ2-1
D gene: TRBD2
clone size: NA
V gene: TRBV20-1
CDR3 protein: CSARDISGSYNEQFF
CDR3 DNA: TGCAGTGCTAGAGATATAAGCGGGAGTTACAATGAGCAGTTCTTC

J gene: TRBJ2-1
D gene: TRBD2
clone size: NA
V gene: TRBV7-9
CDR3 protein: CASSQTLAGLNEQFF
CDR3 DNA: TGTGCCAGCAGCCAGACTCTAGCGGGGCTAAATGAGCAGTTCTTC

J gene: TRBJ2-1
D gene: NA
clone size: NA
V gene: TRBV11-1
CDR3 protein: CASRTLWDNEQFF
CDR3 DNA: TGTGCCAGCAGGACCTTGTGGGACAATGAGCAGTTCTTC

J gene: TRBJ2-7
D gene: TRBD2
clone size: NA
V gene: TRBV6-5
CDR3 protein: CASSYSLAGQSSYEQYF
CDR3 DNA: TGTGCCAGCAGTTACTCGCTAGCGGGGCAGAGCTCCTACGAGCAGTACTTC

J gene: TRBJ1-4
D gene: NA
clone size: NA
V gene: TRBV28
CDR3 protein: CASSFYIRDEKLFF
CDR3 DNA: TGTGCCAGCAGTTTCTATATCAGGGATGAAAAACTGTTTTTT

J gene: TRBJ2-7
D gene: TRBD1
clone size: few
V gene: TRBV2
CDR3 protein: CASSGRGTDYEQYF
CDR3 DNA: TGTGCCAGCAGTGGCAGGGGGACCGACTACGAGCAGTACTTC

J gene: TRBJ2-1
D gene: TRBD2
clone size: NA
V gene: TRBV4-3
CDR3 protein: CASSQSDHGLAGVGSYNEQFF
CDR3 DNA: TGCGCCAGCAGCCAATCAGATCATGGACTAGCGGGGGTGGGGTCCTACAATGAGCAGTTCTTC

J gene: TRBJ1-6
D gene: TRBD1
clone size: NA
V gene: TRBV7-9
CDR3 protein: CASSLWDYRGANSPLHF
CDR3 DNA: TGTGCCAGCAGCTTATGGGACTACAGGGGGGCTAATTCACCCCTCCACTTT

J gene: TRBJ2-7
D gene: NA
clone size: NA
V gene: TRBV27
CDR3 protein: CASSLGQALPMVHYEQYF
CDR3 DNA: TGTGCCAGCAGTTTAGGCCAGGCTCTGCCTATGGTCCACTACGAGCAGTACTTC

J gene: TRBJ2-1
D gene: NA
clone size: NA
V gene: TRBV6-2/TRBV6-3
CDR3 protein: CASSDRFYNEQFF
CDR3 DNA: TGTGCCAGCAGTGACCGATTTTACAATGAGCAGTTCTTC

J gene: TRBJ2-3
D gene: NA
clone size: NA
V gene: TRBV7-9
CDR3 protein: CASSWPGGGTDTQYF
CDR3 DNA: TGTGCCAGCAGCTGGCCGGGCGGGGGCACAGATACGCAGTATTTT

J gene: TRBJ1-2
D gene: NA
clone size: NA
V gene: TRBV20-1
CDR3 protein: CSAIYGLFRKDYGYTF
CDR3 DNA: TGCAGTGCTATATACGGGCTGTTTCGAAAGGACTATGGCTACACCTTC

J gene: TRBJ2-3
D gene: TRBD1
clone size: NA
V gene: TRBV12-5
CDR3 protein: CASGLVGTGSTDTQYF
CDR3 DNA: TGTGCTAGTGGTTTGGTCGGGACAGGGTCTACAGATACGCAGTATTTT

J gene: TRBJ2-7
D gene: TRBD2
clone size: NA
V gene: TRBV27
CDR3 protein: CASGRIAGSSYEQYF
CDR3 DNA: TGTGCCAGCGGCCGAATAGCGGGCAGCTCCTACGAGCAGTACTTC

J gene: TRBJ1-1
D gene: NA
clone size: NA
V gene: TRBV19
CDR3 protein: CASIGGPDEAFF
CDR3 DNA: TGTGCCAGTATAGGGGGGCCGGATGAAGCTTTCTTT

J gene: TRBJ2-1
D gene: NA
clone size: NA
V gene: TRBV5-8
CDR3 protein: CASSTPSRSSYNEQFF
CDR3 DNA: TGTGCCAGCAGCACCCCCTCCCGAAGCTCCTACAATGAGCAGTTCTTC

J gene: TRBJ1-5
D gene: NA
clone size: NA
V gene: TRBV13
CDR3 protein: CASSLSRQESNQPQHF
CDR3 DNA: TGTGCCAGCAGCTTGTCTCGGCAGGAGAGCAATCAGCCCCAGCATTTT

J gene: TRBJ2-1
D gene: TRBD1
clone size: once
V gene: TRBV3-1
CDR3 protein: CASSHADRRYNEQFF
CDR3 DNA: TGTGCCAGCAGCCACGCGGACAGGCGGTACAATGAGCAGTTCTTC

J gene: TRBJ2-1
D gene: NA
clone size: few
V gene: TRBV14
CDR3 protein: CASSQVLGRGEQFF
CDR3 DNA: TGTGCCAGCAGCCAAGTGCTGGGACGGGGTGAGCAGTTCTTC

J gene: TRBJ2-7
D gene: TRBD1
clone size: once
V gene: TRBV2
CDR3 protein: CASSIGQAYEQYF
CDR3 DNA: TGTGCCAGCAGTATAGGACAGGCTTACGAGCAGTACTTC

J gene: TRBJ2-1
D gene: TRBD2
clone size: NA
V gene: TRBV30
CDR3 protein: CAWSGLAGGRGFF
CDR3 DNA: TGTGCCTGGAGTGGTCTAGCGGGAGGGCGGGGGTTCTTC

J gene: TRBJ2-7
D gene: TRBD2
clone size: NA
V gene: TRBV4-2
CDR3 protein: CASSQDPPGLAAYEQYF
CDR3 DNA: TGTGCCAGCAGCCAAGACCCTCCGGGACTAGCGGCCTACGAGCAGTACTTC

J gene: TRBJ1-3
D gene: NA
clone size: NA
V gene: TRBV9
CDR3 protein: CASSVEAGSGNTIYF
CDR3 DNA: TGTGCCAGCAGCGTAGAGGCAGGGTCCGGAAACACCATATATTTT

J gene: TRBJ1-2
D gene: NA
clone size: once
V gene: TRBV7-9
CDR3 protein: CASSFAGNGYTF
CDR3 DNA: TGTGCCAGCAGCTTTGCTGGAAATGGCTACACCTTC

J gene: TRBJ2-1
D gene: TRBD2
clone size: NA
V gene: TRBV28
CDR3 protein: CASSHRLAASYNEQFF
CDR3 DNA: TGTGCCAGCAGTCACAGACTAGCGGCGTCCTACAATGAGCAGTTCTTC

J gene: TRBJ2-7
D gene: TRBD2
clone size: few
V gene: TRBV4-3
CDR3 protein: CASSHRAGVYEQYF
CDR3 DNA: TGCGCCAGCAGCCACCGAGCGGGGGTCTACGAGCAGTACTTC